These 18 T cell receptor beta chains were all obtained from the same sample, sequenced in a study of T cells in Graves' hyperthyroidism and ophthalmopathy. RNA transcripts were the template for amplifying TCR beta CDR3 regions. TCR CDR3 underwent first-round RT-PCR with the HTBI primer set. In TCRdb, the multiplex PCR reads were re-called with MiXCR into one record per CDR3 protein. The sample yields around 700,000 distinct CDR3 sequences, roughly 20% seen once. Input material: blood. Receptor source: a woman aged 45 to 65 with Graves' hyperthyroidism that later progressed to Graves' ophthalmopathy.

This clonotype has a handful of counts. J is TRBJ2-3 and V is TRBV10-2, with 14 bases aligning to TRBD2. V lost 6 bases, J lost 4 bases, and 6 bases stayed unmatched. CDR1 and CDR2 from the germline V gene are WSHSY and SAAADI. CDR3 size: 16 residues. This CDR3 is CASSEGLAGVSDTQYF. For the CDR3, the DNA is TGCGCCAGCAGCGAGGGACTAGCGGGGGTGTCAGATACGCAGTATTTT.

This clonotype has only a few counts. The rearrangement joins TRBV19 to TRBJ2-5; D is perhaps TRBD1 (5 bases). CDR1 is LNHDA and CDR2 is SQIVND in the germline V gene (reference sequence). V was clipped by 3 bases and J by 5 bases, with 13 bases between them. CDR3 length equals 14 residues. The CDR3 loop is CASSMGQLGETQYF. The CDR3 DNA reads as TGTGCCAGTAGTATGGGGCAGCTTGGCGAGACCCAGTACTTC.

This clonotype has a handful of counts. The chain joins TRBV19 to TRBJ1-2; no firm D call. Trimming left V 3 bases short and J 4 bases short, with 12 bases between. This CDR3 region has 14 residues. Germline V gene lookup returns CDR1 LNHDA and CDR2 SQIVND (reference sequence). CDR3 residues: CASSIEKVSYGYTF. The CDR3, as DNA: TGTGCCAGTAGTATTGAGAAGGTTAGCTATGGCTACACCTTC.

In nucleotides, the CDR3 is TGTGCCAGCAGCACCAGAAAATCTAATGAAAAACTGTTTTTT. Its translation: CASSTRKSNEKLFF. The V and J genes are TRBV11-2 and TRBJ1-4; D gene ambiguous. The CDR3 runs to 14 residues. With 5 bases removed from V and 3 bases from J, the gap between germline ends came to 10 bases. Germline V gene lookup returns CDR1 SGHAT and CDR2 FQNNGV.

This clonotype turned up a few times. CDR3 in DNA: TGTGCCATCAGTGGGACAGGGCTGAACACTGAAGCTTTCTTT. Translating it yields CAISGTGLNTEAFF. The chain links TRBV10-3 to TRBJ1-1; 8 bases are shared with TRBD1. The CDR3 loop spans 14 amino acids. The germline CDR1 and CDR2 sequences are ENHRY and SYGVKD. Trimming removed 4 bases from V and 0 bases from J; junction bases left unmatched: 1.

This clonotype was picked up a small number of times. The chain is built from TRBV20-1 and TRBJ2-3; D is possibly TRBD1 (6 bases). The CDR3 spans 14 residues. CDR1 is DFQATT and CDR2 is SNEGSKA in the germline V gene (reference sequence). V was clipped by 6 bases and J by 0 bases, with 13 bases between them. The CDR3 loop is CSAGAGWSTDTQYF. CDR3 in DNA: TGCAGTGCGGGGGCGGGTTGGAGCACAGATACGCAGTATTTT.

This clonotype was counted ten times or more. The chain joins TRBV2 to TRBJ1-2; D not certain. Germline CDR1 and CDR2: SNHLY and FYNNEI. Trimming took off 2 bases at V and 0 bases at J, with 19 bases between the two ends. This CDR3 contains 18 residues. CDR3 region: CASSELDRLPQPNYGYTF. As DNA, the CDR3 is TGTGCCAGCAGTGAACTAGACCGCTTACCCCAACCTAACTATGGCTACACCTTC.

V usage is TRBV27 and J usage is TRBJ1-5; 7 bases are a match to TRBD1. CDR3 length: 16 amino acids. The germline CDR1 and CDR2 sequences are MNHEY and SMNVEV (reference sequence). J lost 0 bases, V lost 5 bases, and 7 bases had no gene match. The CDR3 loop is CASSLTGVYSNQPQHF. CDR3 DNA sequence: TGTGCCAGCAGTCTTACAGGGGTCTATAGCAATCAGCCCCAGCATTTT.

The chain uses TRBV6-1 and TRBJ2-7; D ambiguous. CDR3 length: 14 amino acids. V lost 5 bases and J lost 4, with 15 bases in between. Germline values: CDR1 MNHNS, CDR2 SASEGT. CDR3 region: CASSPFGVDYEQYF. The CDR3 DNA reads as TGTGCCAGCAGTCCTTTTGGAGTCGATTACGAGCAGTACTTC.

This rearrangement joins TRBV18 to TRBJ2-1, with TRBD1 identical over 11 bases. V lost 2 bases, J lost 4 bases, and 4 bases stayed unmatched. The germline V gene has CDR1 KGHSH and CDR2 LQKENI. The CDR3 is made up of 16 amino acids. The CDR3 region is CASSPGDRGDYNEQFF. The CDR3 region has the DNA TGTGCCAGCTCACCAGGGGACAGGGGGGATTACAATGAGCAGTTCTTC.

There are many counts of this clonotype. The V and J genes are TRBV20-1 and TRBJ1-1, with unresolved D. The CDR3 is 14 residues long. Germline CDR1 DFQATT, CDR2 SNEGSKA (reference sequence). The V end was cut by 6 bases, the J end by 2 bases, with 16 bases between. The CDR3 here is CSASRVPFNTEAFF. CDR3 bases: TGCAGTGCCAGTCGGGTTCCATTCAACACTGAAGCTTTCTTT.

CDR3 DNA: TGCAGTGCTACCGAGGGGGCGCGCGGGGCCAACGTCCTGACTTTC. This sequence encodes CSATEGARGANVLTF. The chain couples TRBV20-1 to TRBJ2-6; 7 nucleotides match TRBD1. CDR1 is DFQATT and CDR2 is SNEGSKA in the germline V gene (reference sequence). The CDR3 totals 15 residues. J was trimmed by 4 bases and V by 4 bases; bases with no gene match: 7.

With regard to this clonotype: A much larger clone lies one base from this, so it may be a read error. The chain is built from TRBV11-2 and TRBJ2-2; 11 bases fit TRBD2. The CDR3 length is 16 residues. Germline assignment: CDR1 SGHAT and CDR2 FQNNGV. The CDR3 is CAGSPLAGGDTGELFF. The CDR3 coding sequence is TGTGCCGGCAGCCCCCTAGCGGGGGGTGACACCGGGGAGCTGTTTTTT.

About this clonotype: Just one base apart from a much larger clone, this may be a read error. The chain couples TRBV15 to TRBJ1-5; D call uncertain. The CDR3 has 13 residues. Germline CDR1 LNHNV, CDR2 YYDKDF (reference sequence). This CDR3 is CASSREFNQPQHF. The CDR3 nucleotides read TGTGCCAGCAGCCGGGAGTTTAATCAGCCCCAGCATTTT.

This clonotype was recorded at least ten times. This chain joins TRBV20-1 and TRBJ1-1, with unresolved D. CDR3 length: 16 amino acids. V was shortened by 0 bases and J by 1 base, with 15 bases between the two germline ends. Germline V gives CDR1 DFQATT, CDR2 SNEGSKA (reference sequence). DNA of the CDR3: TGCAGTGCTAGAGATCCCCGGGAGGTGAGGAACACTGAAGCTTTCTTT. Translating gives CSARDPREVRNTEAFF.

This clonotype was seen many times. The chain joins TRBV20-1 to TRBJ1-2; D is ambiguous. Germline V gives CDR1 DFQATT, CDR2 SNEGSKA (reference sequence). Trimming removed 6 bases from V and 4 bases from J, with 12 bases in between. This CDR3 is built from 12 residues. CDR3: CSAMTSGYGYTF. Written as DNA, the CDR3 is TGCAGTGCAATGACCAGCGGCTATGGCTACACCTTC.

This clonotype was seen just once. This sequence joins TRBV14 and TRBJ1-2; 12 nucleotides line up with TRBD1. Germline lookup yields CDR1 SGHDN and CDR2 FVKESK. The CDR3 consists of 18 residues. V trimming: 1 base; J trimming: 5 bases; junction bases outside the gene matches: 11. CDR3 residues: CASSQGLPGTGGNYGYTF. The CDR3 DNA follows: TGTGCCAGCAGCCAAGGGCTCCCCGGGACAGGGGGCAATTATGGCTACACCTTC. The full variable domain, completed using reference TRBV14 and TRBJ1-2, is EAGVTQFPSHSVIEKGQTVTLRCDPISGHDNLYWYRRVMGKEIKFLLHFVKESKQDESGMPNNRFLAERTGGTYSTLKVQPAELEDSGVYFCASSQGLPGTGGNYGYTFGSGTRLTVV.

J is TRBJ1-1 and V is TRBV10-3, with 7 nucleotides matching TRBD1. The CDR3 loop spans 14 amino acids. V gave up 3 bases and J gave up 6 bases; unmatched junction bases: 7. CDR1 is ENHRY, CDR2 SYGVKD, per germline. The CDR3 region has the DNA TGTGCCATCAGTGAACCCGACAGGGACGCTGAAGCTTTCTTT. Protein sequence: CAISEPDRDAEAFF.